The rows below give T cell receptor beta chains drawn from one sample of a study of cytomegalovirus exposure and HLA in healthy donors. Libraries were prepared by immunoSEQ multiplex PCR; TCRdb keeps only in-frame clonotypes and omits some of them. The table has under 200,000 clones, roughly 72% seen once; the top ten hold around 2%. Sequenced: PBMCs. These receptors originate from a woman aged 30 to 39 in good health and CMV-seropositive. Both conserved end residues are part of each CDR3. Fields, in order: J gene, clone size, V gene, D gene, CDR3 DNA, CDR3 protein. D genes are given only for firm matches. Not all rows give a size; the values are once, few, many and, for expanded clones, a class.

TRBJ1-4	-	TRBV6-5	-	TGTGCCAGCGCCAGGCAAGTCTATGAAAAACTGTTTTTT	CASARQVYEKLFF
TRBJ2-1	-	TRBV14	TRBD2	TGTGCCAGCAGCCACTGGACTAGCGGGACCAACAATGAGCAGTTCTTC	CASSHWTSGTNNEQFF
TRBJ1-2	-	TRBV29-1	-	TGCAGCGTTCTGGAGGACAGTGCTTTCTATGGCTACACCTTC	CSVLEDSAFYGYTF
TRBJ1-2	-	TRBV30	-	TGTGCCTGGAACAAGTGGACGGGGGGCTACACCTTC	CAWNKWTGGYTF
TRBJ1-2	-	TRBV19	TRBD1	TGTGCCAGTAGTATAGGATCAGGGGGCCTCTACACCTTC	CASSIGSGGLYTF
TRBJ2-7	-	TRBV19	-	TGTGCCAGTAGTATAGTCGGGTTTGGGGAGCAGTACTTC	CASSIVGFGEQYF
TRBJ2-3	-	TRBV7-9	TRBD2	TGTGCCAGCAGCCCGCCGACTAGCGGAAGCACAGATACGCAGTATTTT	CASSPPTSGSTDTQYF
TRBJ1-3	-	TRBV5-5	-	TGTGCCAGCAGCTTGTCACAGAGCTCTGGAAACACCATATATTTT	CASSLSQSSGNTIYF
TRBJ2-7	-	TRBV27	-	TGTGCCAGCAGTTTCCTCCTCGGCGAGCAGTACTTC	CASSFLLGEQYF
TRBJ2-7	-	TRBV5-4	TRBD1	TGTGCCAGCAGCCCATCGGGGACAGCGTTTGAGCAGTACTTC	CASSPSGTAFEQYF
TRBJ1-3	-	TRBV5-4	-	TGTGCCAGCCGCTCTAACTCTGGAAACACCATATATTTT	CASRSNSGNTIYF
TRBJ1-6	-	TRBV19	-	TGTGCCAGTAAGGCAGGGGATAATTCACCCCTCCACTTT	CASKAGDNSPLHF
TRBJ2-5	-	TRBV7-2	-	TGTGCCAGCAGCTCCTCACAGGGTCTGCAGTACTTC	CASSSSQGLQYF
TRBJ2-5	once	TRBV27	TRBD2	TGTGCCAGCAGCTTATCAGGTCTCGGGGGGTCAACGAGGGAGACCCAGTACTTC	CASSLSGLGGSTRETQYF
TRBJ2-3	-	TRBV19	TRBD1	TGTGCCAGTAGTACCGGGACAGGGGTGGCAGATACGCAGTATTTT	CASSTGTGVADTQYF
TRBJ2-1	-	TRBV5-4	TRBD2	TGTGCCAGCAGCTTGGGCGGGGGGGTTTTTGATGAGCAGTTCTTC	CASSLGGGVFDEQFF
TRBJ2-3	-	TRBV6-5	-	TGTGCCAGCAGTCGGACACGACTAGAAGTAAAGTATTTT	CASSRTRLEVKYF
TRBJ1-6	-	TRBV2	-	TGTGCCAGCAGTGACAGTCAGAATTCACCCCTCCACTTT	CASSDSQNSPLHF
TRBJ1-1	-	TRBV9	TRBD1	TGTGCCAGCAGCGTATACAGGGGGAACACTGAAGCTTTCTTT	CASSVYRGNTEAFF
TRBJ1-1	-	TRBV19	-	TGTGCCAGTAGCGCGTGGGGCTCTGAAGCTTTCTTT	CASSAWGSEAFF
TRBJ2-2	-	TRBV27	TRBD1	TGTGCCAGCAGTTTACCTGGGACAGGGCTCACCGGGGAGCTGTTTTTT	CASSLPGTGLTGELFF
TRBJ1-2	-	TRBV20-1	-	TGCAGTGTACAGGGCCGCTATGGCTACACCTTC	CSVQGRYGYTF
TRBJ1-5	-	TRBV6-5	-	TGTGCCAGCAAAGACCTCCGGGATCAGCCCCAGCATTTT	CASKDLRDQPQHF
TRBJ2-7	-	TRBV2	TRBD1	TGTGCCAGCAGTCAACAGGGGACCGGCTACGAGCAGTACTTC	CASSQQGTGYEQYF
TRBJ2-1	-	TRBV10-3	-	TGTGCCATCAGTGAGACAACTCTAGCATCAATCTACAATGAGCAGTTCTTC	CAISETTLASIYNEQFF
TRBJ2-3	-	TRBV10-3	-	TGTGCCATCGGGACTAGCACAGATACGCAGTATTTT	CAIGTSTDTQYF